The rows below give T cell receptor beta chains drawn from one sample of a study of shared clonotypes between healthy human individuals. Sequencing used immunoSEQ multiplex PCR; TCRdb keeps in-frame clones, though not all of them. The repertoire holds millions of clones, with around 94% as singletons. The specimen was naive CD4+ T cells sorted from blood. Receptors were obtained from a man between 18 and 35 years old in good health. Both conserved end residues are part of each CDR3. A D gene is named only where the DNA matches it firmly. Clone size is shown for a subset of rows, as once, few, many or a class of expanded clone.

clone_size,j_call,d_call,v_call,cdr3_nt,cdr3_aa
NA,TRBJ2-5,TRBD2,TRBV2,TGTGCCAGCAGTGGGGGACTAGCGGGATATAGGGAGACCCAGTACTTC,CASSGGLAGYRETQYF
NA,TRBJ1-1,NA,TRBV6-1,TGTGCCAGCAGTGAACTAGGACACCTGAACACTGAAGCTTTCTTT,CASSELGHLNTEAFF
NA,TRBJ2-3,NA,TRBV5-6,TGTGCCAGCAGCTTGCGAGGGCTTAGCACAGATACGCAGTATTTT,CASSLRGLSTDTQYF
once,TRBJ1-5,NA,TRBV7-2,TGTGCCAGCAGCTACGATAAGGGGTCCCAGCATTTT,CASSYDKGSQHF
NA,TRBJ2-7,NA,TRBV11-2,TGTGCCAGCAGCTTAGTAGGCGGGCGCGAGCAGTACTTC,CASSLVGGREQYF
NA,TRBJ1-1,TRBD1,TRBV5-1,TGCGCCAGCAGCTTGGGACAGGGTTCCGCTGAAGCTTTCTTT,CASSLGQGSAEAFF
NA,TRBJ1-2,TRBD1,TRBV2,TGTGCCAGCAGTCAGGGGGATGGCTATGGCTACACCTTC,CASSQGDGYGYTF
NA,TRBJ1-1,NA,TRBV18,TGTGCCAGCTCACCGGCCGGGAGAGAAGCTTTCTTT,CASSPAGREAFF
NA,TRBJ2-3,TRBD2,TRBV6-1,TGTGCCAGCAGTGAGTTTACCCTAGCGGGAGATACGCAGTATTTT,CASSEFTLAGDTQYF
once,TRBJ2-5,TRBD2,TRBV4-1,TGCGCCAGCAGCCCACATAACCCGGGACTAGGGCAAGAGACCCAGTACTTC,CASSPHNPGLGQETQYF
once,TRBJ2-2,TRBD2,TRBV7-6,TGTGCCAGCAGCAGACTAGCGGGAGCTAACACCGGGGAGCTGTTTTTT,CASSRLAGANTGELFF
NA,TRBJ2-5,TRBD2,TRBV9,TGTGCCAGCAGCGCCGGCGGGACTAGCGGGGGAGGGGAGACCCAGTACTTC,CASSAGGTSGGGETQYF
NA,TRBJ2-1,TRBD2,TRBV19,TGTGCCAGTATCGGGGCGGGAGGGCCCAGTGAGCAGTTCTTC,CASIGAGGPSEQFF
NA,TRBJ2-5,TRBD2,TRBV19,TGTGCCAGTCGTACGAGCGGGAGTAGGGAGACCCAGTACTTC,CASRTSGSRETQYF
NA,TRBJ1-3,NA,TRBV7-2,TGTGCCAGCAGCTTACAGGCAACTGGAAACACCATATATTTT,CASSLQATGNTIYF
NA,TRBJ2-7,NA,TRBV6-6,TGTGCCACCAGCAGGCGTGGCGTCTACGAGCAGTACTTC,CATSRRGVYEQYF
NA,TRBJ2-2,TRBD1,TRBV6-1,TGTGCCAGCAGTGCCCGGACAGGGGGCGGAACGACCGGGGAGCTGTTTTTT,CASSARTGGGTTGELFF
NA,TRBJ2-3,TRBD2,TRBV5-1,TGCGCCAGCTATACTGGGGGGGCAGATACGCAGTATTTT,CASYTGGADTQYF
NA,TRBJ2-1,TRBD1,TRBV4-3,TGCGCCAGCAGCCAGGTTACCGGGACAGGGGGTTACAATGAGCAGTTCTTC,CASSQVTGTGGYNEQFF
NA,TRBJ2-3,NA,TRBV1,TGCACCCGATTACCCCCCTGGGGCCCGGATACGCAGTATTTT,CTRLPPWGPDTQYF
NA,TRBJ2-2,TRBD1,TRBV6-6,TGTGCCAGCAGCGGGACAGGGAAGACCGGGGAGCTGTTTTTT,CASSGTGKTGELFF
NA,TRBJ1-6,TRBD1,TRBV2,TGTGCCAGCAGTGTTCTCTGGGGACAGGGTCAAAGCTCCTATAATTCACCCCTCCACTTT,CASSVLWGQGQSSYNSPLHF
NA,TRBJ1-1,NA,TRBV30,TGTGCCTGGAGTGCCCTATCCGGGGGAACTGAAGCTTTCTTT,CAWSALSGGTEAFF
NA,TRBJ1-1,NA,TRBV21-1,TGTGCCAGCAGCAAAGGGGGGCCCGTGGGGGAGAACACTGAAGCTTTCTTT,CASSKGGPVGENTEAFF